This T cell receptor (beta chain) derives from a study of Graves' ophthalmopathy and Graves' hyperthyroidism. Investigators amplified TCR beta CDR3 regions from RNA transcripts. RT-PCR was first run with HTBI primers, then multiplex PCR in a second round. A single record per CDR3 protein comes from TCRdb applying MiXCR to the multiplex PCR reads. The table shows a few hundred thousand distinct CDR3 sequences, with 39% occurring only once. The CDR3 runs 14 residues. The V segment lost 5 bases and the J segment 8 bases; nucleotides outside the gene matches: 10. CDR1 MNHEY and CDR2 SMNVEV come from the germline V gene (reference sequence). This clonotype was seen a handful of times.

The TCR originated in an adult man with Graves' hyperthyroidism. Material: peripheral blood or thyroid tissue (not recorded which). This sequence joins TRBV27 and TRBJ1-1, with TRBD1 matching over 8 bases. CDR3 in amino acids: CASSGEGQAEEAFF. Written as DNA, the CDR3 is TGTGCCAGCAGTGGTGAGGGACAGGCGGAAGAAGCTTTCTTT.